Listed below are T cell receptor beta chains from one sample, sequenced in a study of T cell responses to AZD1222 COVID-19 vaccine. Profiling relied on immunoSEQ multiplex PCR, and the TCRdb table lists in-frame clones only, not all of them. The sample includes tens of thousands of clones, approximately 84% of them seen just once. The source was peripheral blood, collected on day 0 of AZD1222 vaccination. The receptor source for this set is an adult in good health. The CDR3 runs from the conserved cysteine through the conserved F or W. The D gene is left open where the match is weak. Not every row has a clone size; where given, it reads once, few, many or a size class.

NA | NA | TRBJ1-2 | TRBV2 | CASSNLSGDYGYTF | TGTGCCAGCAGTAATCTCTCCGGGGACTATGGCTACACCTTC
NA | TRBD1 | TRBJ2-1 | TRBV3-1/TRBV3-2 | CASSLGTGGNEQFF | TGTGCCAGCAGCCTTGGGACAGGAGGCAATGAGCAGTTCTTC
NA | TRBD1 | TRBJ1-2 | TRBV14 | CASSPDRNAGYGYTF | TGTGCCAGCAGCCCGGACAGGAACGCTGGCTATGGCTACACCTTC
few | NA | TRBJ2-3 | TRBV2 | CASCRGGTDTQYF | TGTGCCAGCTGCCGGGGTGGCACAGATACGCAGTATTTT
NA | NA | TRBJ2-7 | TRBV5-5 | CASSRAGDRSYEQYF | TGTGCCAGCAGCCGCGCGGGCGACCGTTCCTACGAGCAGTACTTC
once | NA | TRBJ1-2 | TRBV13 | CASSLGGGYTF | TGTGCCAGCAGCTTAGGAGGTGGCTACACCTTC
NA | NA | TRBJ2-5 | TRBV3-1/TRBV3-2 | CASSQGRGVTSSQYF | TGTGCCAGCAGCCAAGGCCGCGGGGTTACGAGTTCTCAGTACTTC
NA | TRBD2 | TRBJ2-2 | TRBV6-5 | CASSPRAGTTGELFF | TGTGCCAGCAGCCCCCGAGCGGGGACCACCGGGGAGCTGTTTTTT
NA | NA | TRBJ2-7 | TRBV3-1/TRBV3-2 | CASSQDHGSEQYF | TGTGCCAGCAGCCAAGATCACGGGTCCGAGCAGTACTTC
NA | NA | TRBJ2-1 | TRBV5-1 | CASSLASNSYNEQFF | TGCGCCAGCAGCTTGGCCTCCAACTCCTACAATGAGCAGTTCTTC
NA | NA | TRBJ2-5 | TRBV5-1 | CASSPGLNRLIETQYF | TGCGCCAGCAGCCCTGGACTGAACCGTTTAATTGAGACCCAGTACTTC
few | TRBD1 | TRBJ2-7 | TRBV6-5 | CASSGGTGGFYEQYF | TGTGCCAGCAGCGGGGGGACAGGGGGGTTCTACGAGCAGTACTTC
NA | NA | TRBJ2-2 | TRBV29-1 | CSVDPGGNTGELFF | TGCAGCGTTGATCCCGGGGGGAACACCGGGGAGCTGTTTTTT
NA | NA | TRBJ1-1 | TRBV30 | CAWEKGGNTEAFF | TGTGCCTGGGAAAAAGGGGGAAACACTGAAGCTTTCTTT
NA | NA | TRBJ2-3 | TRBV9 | CASSVGRYNTDTQYF | TGTGCCAGCAGCGTAGGCCGGTACAACACAGATACGCAGTATTTT
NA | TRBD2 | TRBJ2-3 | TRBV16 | CTSSQSTSGGTDTQYF | TGTACCAGCAGCCAATCGACTAGCGGGGGCACAGATACGCAGTATTTT
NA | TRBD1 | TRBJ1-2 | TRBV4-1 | CASSQDQDRVAGYTF | TGCGCCAGCAGCCAAGACCAGGACAGGGTAGCTGGCTACACCTTC